The present T cell receptor (beta chain) was sequenced within a study of T cell responses to AZD1222 COVID-19 vaccine. Study outcomes and limitations: Reports say nearly half of spike-specific TCRs go after unmutated variant regions.

Of note for this clone: Its cognate antigen is unknown.

The germline V gene encodes CDR1 LGHNA and CDR2 YNFKEQ. The CDR3 spans 16 residues. Trimming left V 3 bases short and J 5 bases short, with 14 bases between. Sequenced by immunoSEQ multiplex PCR; TCRdb stores in-frame clones only, minus some. The clone table shows over 140,000 clones, with the ten largest holding about 2%. The TCR was taken from an adult in good health. Sequenced sample: peripheral blood. The chain combines TRBV4-2 with TRBJ2-6; D possibly corresponds to TRBD2 (6 bases). The CDR3 DNA reads as TGTGCCAGCAGCCAGGAAGGGACTGCGTGGGCCAACGTCCTGACTTTC. Amino acids: CASSQEGTAWANVLTF.